This TCR beta chain was recovered during a study of blood T cell repertoires in COVID-19. Study information: Samples representing acute and convalescent COVID-19 were sourced from the United States, Italy and Spain.

With V trimmed by 5 bases and J by 7 bases, 13 bases remained unmatched. Germline V gene data show CDR1 as SGHVS and CDR2 as FNYEAQ. The CDR3 is 16 residues long. Clones were sequenced by immunoSEQ multiplex PCR, and TCRdb holds only the in-frame ones, with some missing. The sample has under 200,000 clones; approximately 90% are singletons. The specimen sequenced was peripheral blood. The chain couples TRBV7-6 to TRBJ2-1; 8 nucleotides match TRBD2. The TCR originated in a man aged 40-49 years with active or convalescent COVID-19. DNA for the CDR3: TGTGCCAGCAGCGAACTACTAGCGGCAGCTCGGAATGAGCAGTTCTTC. Residues: CASSELLAAARNEQFF.